The next 8 T cell receptor beta chains were all read from a single sample in a study of spatial heterogeneity in lung cancer. TCRdb reprocessed the 5' RACE reads with MiXCR, giving one entry per CDR3 protein. The sample carries a few thousand distinct CDR3 sequences, 6.8% recorded once. Time point described: sample taken at primary tumor resection. The sequencing used normal lung tissue next to the tumor, collected at surgery. Receptors were obtained from a male donor with early-stage non-small cell lung cancer.

By its share, this clonotype is medium-sized. The V call is TRBV11-2, the J call TRBJ2-7; tentatively, D is TRBD1 (5 bases). Germline V gene data show CDR1 as SGHAT and CDR2 as FQNNGV. Trimming took 4 bases from V and 3 from J, leaving 13 bases between them. The CDR3 consists of 14 residues. CDR3 sequence: CASSSDSPDYEQYF. CDR3 DNA: TGTGCCAGCAGCTCAGACAGCCCAGACTACGAGCAGTACTTC.

By share of the sample, this clonotype is medium-sized. J is TRBJ2-1 and V is TRBV29-1, with 8 bases aligning to TRBD1. The CDR3 runs 14 residues. Germline CDR1 is SQVTM and CDR2 is ANQGSEA. J lost 1 base, V lost 1 base, and 0 bases had no gene match. CDR3 coding DNA: TGCAGCGTTGAAGGGGACAGGTCCTACAATGAGCAGTTCTTC. It is translated as CSVEGDRSYNEQFF.

This clonotype is medium-sized within its sample. The chain employs TRBV28 and TRBJ2-1; 7 bases map to TRBD2. This CDR3 region has 14 residues. V dropped 6 bases and J dropped 0; count of bases not matched to a gene: 2. The V gene's germline CDR1 is MDHEN and CDR2 SYDVKM. The CDR3 sequence: CASRRTSSYNEQFF. CDR3 bases: TGTGCCAGCAGAAGGACTAGCTCCTACAATGAGCAGTTCTTC.

Judged by abundance, this clonotype is medium-sized (0.01 to 0.1%). The chain combines TRBV9 with TRBJ1-3; 8 nucleotides match TRBD1. The V segment lost 3 bases and the J segment 0 bases; nucleotides outside the gene matches: 8. This CDR3 spans 17 amino acids. The germline CDR1 and CDR2 sequences are SGDLS and YYNGEE. The CDR3 here is CASSAPRTGNSGNTIYF. CDR3 nucleotide sequence: TGTGCCAGCAGCGCGCCACGGACAGGGAACTCTGGAAACACCATATATTTT. The full variable domain, in which reference TRBV9 and TRBJ1-3 provide the parts outside the CDR3, is DSGVTQTPKHLITATGQRVTLRCSPRSGDLSVYWYQQSLDQGLQFLIQYYNGEERAKGNILERFSAQQFPDLHSELNLSSLELGDSALYFCASSAPRTGNSGNTIYFGEGSWLTVV.

Sample share makes this clonotype medium-sized. This chain connects TRBV6-5 to TRBJ2-2, with 8 bases aligning to TRBD1. Germline V lookup: CDR1 MNHEY, CDR2 SVGAGI. V shed 6 bases, J shed 4 bases, and the junction held 10 bases outside the gene matches. The CDR3 is 16 residues long. The DNA of the CDR3 is TGTGCCAGCAGCTCACGGACAGGGAGCGGCACCGGGGAGCTGTTTTTT. This sequence encodes CASSSRTGSGTGELFF.

By share, this clonotype ranks as medium-sized. V and J are TRBV19 and TRBJ1-5, with unresolved D. CDR3 size: 15 residues. V lost 3 bases, J lost 0 bases, and 9 bases lay in between. Germline assignment: CDR1 LNHDA and CDR2 SQIVND (reference sequence). The CDR3 coding sequence is TGTGCCAGTAGTATTTCGCCATTTAGCAATCAGCCCCAGCATTTT. This codes for CASSISPFSNQPQHF.

In this sample, this clonotype is medium-sized. The chain couples TRBV2 to TRBJ2-2; 7 nucleotides agree with TRBD2. Germline trimming cut 5 bases from V and 4 bases from J; bases unmatched to any gene: 7. Looked up from germline, CDR1 is SNHLY and CDR2 is FYNNEI. This CDR3 is built from 15 residues. The CDR3 sequence: CASSLRTGGTGELFF. The CDR3 DNA sequence: TGTGCCAGCAGTCTTCGGACGGGGGGCACCGGGGAGCTGTTTTTT.

In its sample, this clonotype is medium-sized. The CDR3 is CASSFEYIGHSSYNSPLHF. In nucleotides, the CDR3 is TGTGCCAGCAGTTTTGAATACATCGGACACAGCTCCTATAATTCACCCCTCCACTTT. This rearrangement joins TRBV28 to TRBJ1-6; maybe TRBD1 (5 bases). V dropped 3 bases and J dropped 0 bases, with 18 bases sitting between them. The CDR3 runs to 19 residues. Looked up from germline, CDR1 is MDHEN and CDR2 is SYDVKM.